The 3 T cell receptor beta chains below all came from one sample that was sequenced in a study of T cell responses to AZD1222 COVID-19 vaccine. Profiling relied on immunoSEQ multiplex PCR, and the TCRdb table lists in-frame clones only, not all of them. Of 95,000 to 110,000 clones in the sample, around nine tenths were seen once. The specimen was peripheral blood, collected 28 days after the second AZD1222 dose. Source of these receptors: an adult who received the AZD1222 COVID-19 vaccine.

This chain connects TRBV2 to TRBJ2-3; 9 bases agree with TRBD2. CDR3 length equals 16 residues. Germline V gene data show CDR1 as SNHLY and CDR2 as FYNNEI. The junction had 1 base not matched to a gene; V was cut back by 0 bases and J by 0 bases. The CDR3: CASSEAAGGSTDTQYF. The CDR3 nucleotides read TGTGCCAGCAGTGAAGCGGCGGGGGGGAGCACAGATACGCAGTATTTT.

The rearrangement uses TRBV28 and TRBJ1-5; D is undetermined. This CDR3 region has 13 residues. The V and J ends lost 4 bases and 0 bases respectively, with 4 bases between them. Germline CDR1 and CDR2: MDHEN and SYDVKM. CDR3 DNA: TGTGCCAGCAGTTACTATAGCAATCAGCCCCAGCATTTT. Its translation is CASSYYSNQPQHF.

The chain uses TRBV5-1 and TRBJ2-2; 15 bases map to TRBD2. The trim removed 6 bases at V and 6 bases at J, leaving 9 bases unmatched. CDR3 size: 17 residues. The germline gives CDR1 SGHRS, CDR2 YFSETQ. For the CDR3, the DNA is TGCGCCAGCACCTCCAGGACTAGCGGGAGGGGGCCCGGGGAGCTGTTTTTT. Residues: CASTSRTSGRGPGELFF. Full variable domain (rest looked up from reference TRBV5-1 and TRBJ2-2): KAGVTQTPRYLIKTRGQQVTLSCSPISGHRSVSWYQQTPGQGLQFLFEYFSETQRNKGNFPGRFSGRQFSNSRSEMNVSTLELGDSALYLCASTSRTSGRGPGELFFGEGSRLTVL.